This T cell receptor beta chain was captured by sequencing in a study of blood T cell repertoires in COVID-19. Study-level information: The United States, Italy and Spain were the sources of the acute and convalescent COVID-19 samples.

In the authors' methods: Reference gene primer amplification gave nucleated cell count estimates. TCRdb keeps only in-frame clones here, not all; method: immunoSEQ multiplex PCR. The V and J calls and clone size come from that table; D and trimming were worked out from the DNA. The sample includes under 80,000 clones, roughly 80% of them seen just once. V lost 3 bases and J lost 5; bases outside the gene matches: 11. Germline lookup yields CDR1 GTSNPN and CDR2 SVGIG (reference sequence). The CDR3 loop spans 16 amino acids. The genes are TRBV30 and TRBJ1-4; 8 positions match TRBD1. The TCR originated in a woman of 80 years or more with active or convalescent COVID-19. Sequenced sample: peripheral blood. CDR3 residues: CAWSPTRTGQNEKLFF. In nucleotides, the CDR3 is TGTGCCTGGAGCCCAACGCGGACAGGGCAGAATGAAAAACTGTTTTTT.